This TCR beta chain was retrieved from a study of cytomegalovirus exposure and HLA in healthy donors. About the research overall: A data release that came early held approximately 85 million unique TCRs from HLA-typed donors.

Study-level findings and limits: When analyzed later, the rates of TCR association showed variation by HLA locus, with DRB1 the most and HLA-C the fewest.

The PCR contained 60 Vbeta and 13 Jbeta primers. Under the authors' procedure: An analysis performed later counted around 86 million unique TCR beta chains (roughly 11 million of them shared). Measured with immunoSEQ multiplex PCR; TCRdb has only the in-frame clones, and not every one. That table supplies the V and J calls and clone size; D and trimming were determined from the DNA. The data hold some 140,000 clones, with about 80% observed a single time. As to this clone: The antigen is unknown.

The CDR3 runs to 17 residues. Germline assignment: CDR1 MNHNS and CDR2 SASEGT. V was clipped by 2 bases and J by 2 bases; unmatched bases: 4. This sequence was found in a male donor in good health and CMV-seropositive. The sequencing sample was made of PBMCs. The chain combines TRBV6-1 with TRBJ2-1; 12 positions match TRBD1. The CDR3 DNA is TGTGCCAGCAGTGAATGGGGGACAGGGGGCACCTACAATGAGCAGTTCTTC. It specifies CASSEWGTGGTYNEQFF.